The next 2 T cell receptor beta chains were all read from a single sample in a study of blood T cell repertoires in COVID-19. The method was immunoSEQ multiplex PCR; TCRdb's version includes in-frame clones alone and lacks a portion of them. Found here are around 150,000 clones, around 73% of them singletons; the top ten hold over 9.5%. Sequencing used peripheral blood. These TCRs come from a man in his 60s who had recovered from COVID-19.

This clone was counted ten times or more. The rearrangement joins TRBV29-1 to TRBJ2-3, with 14 bases aligning to TRBD2. The CDR3 runs to 16 residues. V lost 0 bases and J lost 4; bases outside the gene matches: 3. Germline-derived CDR1 and CDR2 are SQVTM and ANQGSEA. In DNA form, the CDR3 reads TGCAGCGTTGAAGACCGGACTAGCGGGAGGCCAGATACGCAGTATTTT. This codes for CSVEDRTSGRPDTQYF.

V gene TRBV5-1 combines with J gene TRBJ2-1; D is undetermined. The CDR3 extends over 16 amino acids. Germline lookup yields CDR1 SGHRS and CDR2 YFSETQ. Deletions cut 0 bases from V and 0 bases from J, with 10 bases between. The CDR3 DNA sequence: TGCGCCAGCAGCTTGGGCTCCATGAGCTCCTACAATGAGCAGTTCTTC. Translation gives CASSLGSMSSYNEQFF.